These 13 T cell receptor beta chains came from one sample sequenced in a study of regulatory T cells in long-lasting Graves disease. Described time point: newly diagnosed GD, antithyroid drugs for less than 3 months. RNA from PBMCs was the source of the TCR library. Arm-PCR of CDR3 regions and iRepertoire HTBI primers were used to build TCR beta libraries. Using its own MiXCR run on the multiplex PCR reads, TCRdb lists one record per CDR3 protein. The sample lists 370,000 or so distinct CDR3 sequences, 15% to 20% seen once, with roughly a fifth in the top ten. These data also formed part of another study, on T cells in Graves' hyperthyroidism and ophthalmopathy.

Material: peripheral blood mononuclear cells (PBMCs), obtained at new diagnosis, from a patient treated with antithyroid drugs. The origin of the receptors is a woman aged 18-29 years with Graves disease.

About this clonotype: This may be a read error: a much more frequent sequence differs by one nucleotide. The rearrangement joins TRBV5-1 to TRBJ2-2; TRBD2 might be the D (5 bases). This CDR3 region has 14 residues. Germline values: CDR1 SGHRS, CDR2 YFSETQ. The CDR3 region is CASSLEGFTGERFF. DNA for the CDR3: TGCGCCAGCAGCTTGGAGGGATTTACCGGGGAGCGGTTTTTT.

The V and J genes are TRBV6-2 or TRBV6-3 and TRBJ2-2; 9 positions agree with TRBD1. CDR1 is MNHEY and CDR2 is SVGEGT in the germline V gene. The CDR3 totals 16 residues. J gave up 5 bases and V 4 bases, and 8 bases lay outside the gene matches. CDR3 protein: CASSWGQGLITGELFF. The CDR3 DNA follows: TGTGCCAGCAGTTGGGGACAGGGTCTGATTACCGGGGAGCTGTTTTTT.

Of note for this clonotype: A much larger clone differs from this one at a single base, so this may be a read error. The chain combines TRBV28 with TRBJ1-1; D is unclear. V was shortened by 2 bases and J by 9 bases, with 7 bases between the two germline ends. Germline lookup yields CDR1 MDHEN and CDR2 SYDVKM. This CDR3 comprises 11 residues. The CDR3, as DNA: TGTGCCAGCAGTTTACGGAGGCAAGCTTTCTTT. It is translated as CASSLRRQAFF. The complete variable domain, with remaining parts taken from reference TRBV28 and TRBJ1-1, reads DVKVTQSSRYLVKRTGEKVFLECVQDMDHENMFWYRQDPGLGLRLIYFSYDVKMKEKGDIPEGYSVSREKKERFSLILESASTNQTSMYLCASSLRRQAFFGQGTRLTVV.

This clonotype was found many times. This chain links TRBV20-1 with TRBJ2-1; 11 bases fit TRBD2. Germline CDR1 and CDR2: DFQATT and SNEGSKA (reference sequence). J gave up 3 bases and V 0 bases, and 10 bases lay outside the gene matches. CDR3 length: 18 residues. CDR3 protein: CSARDKASGRSNYNEQFF. Here the CDR3 DNA reads TGCAGTGCTAGAGATAAGGCTAGCGGGAGGAGTAACTACAATGAGCAGTTCTTC.

This clonotype was recorded many times. V is TRBV28 and J is TRBJ1-1, with a weak D call TRBD1 (6 bases). CDR3 length equals 15 residues. V lost 5 bases and J lost 1, with 14 bases in between. Germline CDR1 MDHEN, CDR2 SYDVKM. The DNA of the CDR3 is TGTGCCAGCAGTCTCCTACAGGGCGGGAACACTGAAGCTTTCTTT. Encoded protein: CASSLLQGGNTEAFF.

This clonotype has at least ten counts. The chain combines TRBV11-1 with TRBJ2-7, with D possibly being TRBD1 or TRBD2 (5 bases each). The length of the CDR3 is 13 residues. Germline V lookup: CDR1 SGHAT, CDR2 FQDESV (reference sequence). Trimming shortened V by 8 bases and J by 0 bases, and 11 bases separated the two germline ends. The CDR3 DNA is TGTGCCAGCCGGGGACCTAACTCCTACGAGCAGTACTTC. It codes for CASRGPNSYEQYF.

This clonotype was seen many times. The genes are TRBV27 and TRBJ1-2; the D gene is possibly TRBD1 (6 bases). CDR3 size: 16 residues. Germline V gene data show CDR1 as MNHEY and CDR2 as SMNVEV (reference sequence). Trimming shortened V by 2 bases and J by 7 bases, and 20 bases separated the two germline ends. The CDR3 reads CASSLRGVRDWSGYTF. In DNA form, the CDR3 reads TGTGCCAGCAGTTTAAGGGGGGTCAGGGATTGGAGTGGCTACACCTTC.

This clonotype was observed at least ten times. The V and J genes are TRBV3-1 and TRBJ1-6; D remains ambiguous. The CDR3 length is 14 residues. Looked up from germline, CDR1 is LGHDT and CDR2 is YNNKEL (reference sequence). V was trimmed by 1 base and J by 7 bases, leaving 8 bases between them. The CDR3 loop is CASSQVTANSPLHF. The CDR3 DNA reads as TGTGCCAGCAGCCAAGTCACAGCCAATTCACCCCTCCACTTT.

This clonotype has just a few counts. The rearrangement joins TRBV24-1 to TRBJ1-2, with D hard to call. The germline gives CDR1 KGHDR, CDR2 SFDVKD. The V gene lost 4 bases and the J gene lost 8 bases, with 10 bases spanning the gap. CDR3 size: 12 residues. CDR3 loop: CATSERIGGYTF. In DNA form, the CDR3 reads TGTGCCACCAGTGAACGAATAGGAGGCTACACCTTC.

This clonotype occurred a few times. The chain combines TRBV10-3 with TRBJ2-1; D is undetermined. Trimming took 3 bases from V and 5 from J, leaving 8 bases between them. This CDR3 is 13 amino acids long. Germline V gene sequence: CDR1 ENHRY, CDR2 SYGVKD. The CDR3 bases are TGTGCCATCAGTGACCGGATGGACAATGAGCAGTTCTTC. Its translation is CAISDRMDNEQFF.

The table lists this clonotype with many counts. The chain combines TRBV3-1 with TRBJ1-2, with TRBD1 identical over 7 bases. Looked up from germline, CDR1 is LGHDT and CDR2 is YNNKEL (reference sequence). The V gene end was trimmed by 5 bases and the J gene end by 0 bases; junction bases not matched to a gene: 6. The CDR3 length is 15 residues. The chain's CDR3 is CASSFTGASNYGYTF. The CDR3 region has the DNA TGTGCCAGCAGCTTCACAGGGGCTTCTAACTATGGCTACACCTTC.

Ten or more counts support this clonotype. The CDR3 loop reads CASRLDQNEQFF. CDR3 sequence (DNA): TGTGCCAGCAGACTTGACCAAAATGAGCAGTTCTTC. The chain carries TRBV2 and TRBJ2-1, with D unclear. Deletions cut 6 bases from V and 7 bases from J, with 10 bases between. CDR1 and CDR2 (germline): SNHLY, FYNNEI. The CDR3 length is 12 residues.

V gene TRBV18 combines with J gene TRBJ2-7; 11 bases are a match to TRBD1. The CDR3 runs 15 residues. Trimming cost V 4 bases and J 6 bases; bases outside gene matches: 8. Germline assignment: CDR1 KGHSH and CDR2 LQKENI. The CDR3 region has the DNA TGTGCCAGCTCACAGGGACAGGGGGGTTTGGGCGAGCAGTACTTC. Protein: CASSQGQGGLGEQYF.